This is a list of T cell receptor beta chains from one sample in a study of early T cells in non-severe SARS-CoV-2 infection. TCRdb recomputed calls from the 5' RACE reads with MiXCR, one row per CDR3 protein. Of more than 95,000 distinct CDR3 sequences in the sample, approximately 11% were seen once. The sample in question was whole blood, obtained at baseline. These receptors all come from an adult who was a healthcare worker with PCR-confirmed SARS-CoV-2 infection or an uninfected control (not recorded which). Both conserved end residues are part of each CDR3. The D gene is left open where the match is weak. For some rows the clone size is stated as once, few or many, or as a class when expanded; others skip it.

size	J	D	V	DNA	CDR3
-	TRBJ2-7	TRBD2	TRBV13	TGTGCCAGCAGCTTAGGTGTTAGCGGGAGAATCCACGAGCAGTACTTC	CASSLGVSGRIHEQYF
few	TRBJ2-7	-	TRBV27	TGTGCCAGCAGTTTTCAGGGGGAGGACGAGCAGTACTTC	CASSFQGEDEQYF
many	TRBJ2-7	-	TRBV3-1	TGTGCCAGCAGCCACCGAGGGAACGAGCAGTACTTC	CASSHRGNEQYF
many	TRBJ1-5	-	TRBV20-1	TGCAGTGCTAGAGATATGACAGACACTTTCTATAGCAATCAGCCCCAGCATTTT	CSARDMTDTFYSNQPQHF
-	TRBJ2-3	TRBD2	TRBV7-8	TGTGCCAGCAGCTTTGGACTAGCGGGAGACAGAGATACGCAGTATTTT	CASSFGLAGDRDTQYF
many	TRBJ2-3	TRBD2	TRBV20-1	TGCAGTGCTTCCGGACTAGCGGGAATCTCAGATACGCAGTATTTT	CSASGLAGISDTQYF
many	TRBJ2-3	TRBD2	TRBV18	TGTGCCAGCTCCCAAGGGACTAGCGGGACTGGCACAGATACGCAGTATTTT	CASSQGTSGTGTDTQYF
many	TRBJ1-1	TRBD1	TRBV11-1	TGTGCCAGCAGCTTCGAGGACAGGGAAGCTTTCTTT	CASSFEDREAFF
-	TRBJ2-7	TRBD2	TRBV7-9	TGTGCCAGCTGCCGGGACTACGAAATGGATGAGCAGTACTTC	CASCRDYEMDEQYF
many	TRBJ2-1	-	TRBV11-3	TGTGCCAGCAGCTTAGCGGCTAGTACCAATGAGCAGTTCTTC	CASSLAASTNEQFF
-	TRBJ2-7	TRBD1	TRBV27	TGTGCCAGCAGTATAGACAGGGGTTACGAGCAGTACTTC	CASSIDRGYEQYF
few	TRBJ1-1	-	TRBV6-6	TGTGCCAGCAGTACACAGGGTATGGTGAACACTGAAGCTTTCTTT	CASSTQGMVNTEAFF
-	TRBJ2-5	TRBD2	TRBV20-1	TGCAGTGCTTTAGCGGGAGGGCTCTCTGAGACCCAGTACTTC	CSALAGGLSETQYF
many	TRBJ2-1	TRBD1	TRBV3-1	TGTGCCAGCAGCCACAAGGACAGGGGGATGAGACGAAATGAGCAGTTCTTC	CASSHKDRGMRRNEQFF
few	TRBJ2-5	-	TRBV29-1	TGCAGCGTGCCTGGGACAAGAAAAGAGACCCAGTACTTC	CSVPGTRKETQYF
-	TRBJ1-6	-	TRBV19	TGTGCCAGTAGTATCCGGGACGGCTATAATTCACCCCTCCACTTT	CASSIRDGYNSPLHF
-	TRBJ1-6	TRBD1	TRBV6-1	TGTGCCAGCAGTGAAAGAGGGACAGACAATTCACCCCTCCACTTT	CASSERGTDNSPLHF
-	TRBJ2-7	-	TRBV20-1	TGCAGTGCTGTACCGGGGGCCGGTAGCGACGAGCAGTACTTC	CSAVPGAGSDEQYF
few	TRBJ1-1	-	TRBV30	TGTGCCTGGAGTCGCGGGACAAACACTGAAGCTTTCTTT	CAWSRGTNTEAFF
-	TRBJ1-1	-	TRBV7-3	TGTGCCAGCAGCGAAAAAACTGGGGGCATCACTGAAGCTTTCTTT	CASSEKTGGITEAFF
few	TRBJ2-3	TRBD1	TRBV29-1	TGCAGCGTTGCGCAGGGGGTCGGGACAGATACGCAGTATTTT	CSVAQGVGTDTQYF
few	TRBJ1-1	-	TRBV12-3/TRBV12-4	TGTGCCAGCAGTTTTGCGGCTTTAAGTCCTGAAGCTTTCTTT	CASSFAALSPEAFF
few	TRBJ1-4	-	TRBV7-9	TGTGCCAGCAGCCCGGGGCAACTAAAAGGGAAACTGTTTTTT	CASSPGQLKGKLFF
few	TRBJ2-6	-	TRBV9	TGTGCCAGCAGCGAGGGCCCCTCAGAGGCCAACGTCCTGACTTTC	CASSEGPSEANVLTF
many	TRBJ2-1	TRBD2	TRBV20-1	TGCAGTGCCTTTAGCGGGAGTGGAGCCTACAATGAGCAGTTCTTC	CSAFSGSGAYNEQFF
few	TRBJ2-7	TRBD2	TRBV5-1	TGCGCCAGCAGCTTGGACGGGACTAGATCCTACGAGCAGTACTTC	CASSLDGTRSYEQYF
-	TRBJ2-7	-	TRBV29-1	TGCAGCGTTGAATGGCAGGGCCGCTTGGACGAGCAGTACTTC	CSVEWQGRLDEQYF
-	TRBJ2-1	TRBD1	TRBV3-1	TGTGCCAGCAGCCGCCGGACAGGGTTCCACAATGAGCAGTTCTTC	CASSRRTGFHNEQFF
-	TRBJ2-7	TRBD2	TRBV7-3	TGTGCCAGCAGCTTAAACGGGGGGTCCGAGCAGTACTTC	CASSLNGGSEQYF
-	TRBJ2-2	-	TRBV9	TGTGCCAGCAGCGTAGTTAATACCGCAACCGGGGAGCTGTTTTTT	CASSVVNTATGELFF
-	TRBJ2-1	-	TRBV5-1	TGCGCCAGCAGCTTGGGTCTAGCCGCCTTCGTCGATGAGCAGTTCTTC	CASSLGLAAFVDEQFF
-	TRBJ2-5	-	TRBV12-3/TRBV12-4	TGTGCCAGCAGTTTCGGTGGGGAAGAGACCCAGTACTTC	CASSFGGEETQYF
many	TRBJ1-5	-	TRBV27	TGTGCCAGCACCGGGACGCCTAATCAGCCCCAGCATTTT	CASTGTPNQPQHF
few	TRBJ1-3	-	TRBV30	TGTGCCTGGAGTGTAAGAGGGAGTCTGGAAAACACCATATATTTT	CAWSVRGSLENTIYF
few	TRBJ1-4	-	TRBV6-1	TGTGCCAGCAGTGAACGCGCAGAAAAACTGTTTTTT	CASSERAEKLFF
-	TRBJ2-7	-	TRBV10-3	TGTGCCATCAGTGCGGGACAAGACTCCTACGAGCAGTACTTC	CAISAGQDSYEQYF
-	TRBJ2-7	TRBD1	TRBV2	TGTGCCAGCAGTACGGGACAGGGAAACGAGCAGTACTTC	CASSTGQGNEQYF
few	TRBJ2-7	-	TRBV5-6	TGTGCCAGCAGCTTCCCCGGTGATGCCTCTGAGCAGTACTTC	CASSFPGDASEQYF
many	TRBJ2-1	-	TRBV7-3	TGTGCCAGCAGCTCGTACCCGGGACCGGGTTATGGCAATGAGCAGTTCTTC	CASSSYPGPGYGNEQFF
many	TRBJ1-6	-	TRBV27	TGTGCCAGCAGTTTACAGGCAAGCTCCTATAATTCACCCCTCCACTTT	CASSLQASSYNSPLHF
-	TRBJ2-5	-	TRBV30	TGTGCCTGGAGTGTAACGGAAGAGACCCAGTACTTC	CAWSVTEETQYF
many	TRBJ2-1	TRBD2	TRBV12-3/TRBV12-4	TGTGCCAGCAGCACCGGACTAGCGGGACGAAATGAGCAGTTCTTC	CASSTGLAGRNEQFF
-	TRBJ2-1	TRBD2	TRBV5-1	TGCGCCAGCAGCTCAAGCCCGCAGACTAGCGGGAGTGGTGAGCAGTTCTTC	CASSSSPQTSGSGEQFF
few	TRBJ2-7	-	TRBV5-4	TGTGCCAGCAGCTTGTTTGGGGTACACGAGCAGTACTTC	CASSLFGVHEQYF
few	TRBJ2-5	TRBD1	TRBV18	TGTGCCAGCTCACCTACAGGGGAAGAGACCCAGTACTTC	CASSPTGEETQYF
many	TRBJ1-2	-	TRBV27	TGTGCCAGTGCGGGGGGCAGTGGCTACACCTTC	CASAGGSGYTF
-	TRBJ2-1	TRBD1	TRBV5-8	TGTGCCAGCAGCTGGGGGGGACAGGGACCCTACAATGAGCAGTTCTTC	CASSWGGQGPYNEQFF
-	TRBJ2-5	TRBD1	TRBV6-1	TGTGCCAGCAGGGGACAGGGAAAAGAGACCCAGTACTTC	CASRGQGKETQYF
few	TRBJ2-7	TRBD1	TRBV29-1	TGCAGCGCTGGGAGCGGGACAGGGGGCTCCGACGAGCAGTACTTC	CSAGSGTGGSDEQYF
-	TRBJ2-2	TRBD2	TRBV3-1	TGTGCCAGCAGCCAAGTTTTAGCGGGGATGCTCACCGGGGAGCTGTTTTTT	CASSQVLAGMLTGELFF
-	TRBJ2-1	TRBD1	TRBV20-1	TGCAGTGCTAGAGGGGGTGACAGGGTTGGCTACAATGAGCAGTTCTTC	CSARGGDRVGYNEQFF